The 17 T cell receptor beta chains listed next were all sequenced from one sample in a study of CD8 T cells in Susac syndrome. An input of about 0.45 to 1 ug of RNA was subjected to reverse transcription using random hexamers. Each CDR3 protein is one row after TCRdb ran MiXCR on the immunoSEQ multiplex PCR reads. The table has roughly 180,000 distinct CDR3 sequences, over 85% seen once. The sample taken for sequencing was CD4+ T cells from PBMCs. These receptor sequences come from a human donor in good health.

This clonotype was recorded once. V usage is TRBV7-9 and J usage is TRBJ1-2, with unresolved D. The V gene lost 3 bases and the J gene lost 5 bases, with 16 bases spanning the gap. The V gene's germline CDR1 is SEHNR and CDR2 FQNEAQ (reference sequence). This CDR3 region has 15 residues. CDR3 coding DNA: TGTGCCAGCAGCTTCGGTGACCAAAGGCTTTATGGCTACACCTTC. This encodes CASSFGDQRLYGYTF. Full variable domain (rest looked up from reference TRBV7-9 and TRBJ1-2): DTGVSQNPRHKITKRGQNVTFRCDPISEHNRLYWYRQTLGQGPEFLTYFQNEAQLEKSRLLSDRFSAERPKGSFSTLEIQRTEQGDSAMYLCASSFGDQRLYGYTFGSGTRLTVV.

The rearrangement joins TRBV9 to TRBJ2-3; 13 nucleotides match TRBD2. V lost 0 bases, J lost 7 bases, and 5 bases stayed unmatched. The CDR3 runs to 16 residues. Germline V gene sequence: CDR1 SGDLS, CDR2 YYNGEE. The CDR3 reads CASSVGGTSGIHTQYF. The CDR3 coding sequence is TGTGCCAGCAGCGTAGGCGGGACTAGCGGGATCCATACGCAGTATTTT.

The V and J genes are TRBV6-2 or TRBV6-3 and TRBJ2-1, with TRBD1 matching 7 bases. This CDR3 contains 14 residues. Germline loops: CDR1 MNHEY, CDR2 SVGEGT. Germline trimming cut 2 bases from V and 5 bases from J; bases unmatched to any gene: 3. The CDR3 DNA reads TGTGCCAGCAGTTACCCGGGACAGCACAATGAGCAGTTCTTC. This gives the protein CASSYPGQHNEQFF.

The genes are TRBV30 and TRBJ1-5; D gene unclear. The V end was cut by 3 bases, the J end by 3 bases, with 9 bases between. From germline, CDR1 is GTSNPN and CDR2 SVGIG (reference sequence). This CDR3 comprises 13 residues. CDR3 in amino acids: CAWSAGPNQPQHF. The CDR3 DNA reads TGTGCCTGGAGCGCGGGTCCCAATCAGCCCCAGCATTTT.

The chain is built from TRBV29-1 and TRBJ2-7; 10 bases match TRBD2. Germline CDR1 SQVTM, CDR2 ANQGSEA. After removal of 7 bases from V and 7 bases from J, the junction contained 4 bases not matched to a gene. This CDR3 region has 11 residues. The CDR3 DNA sequence: TGCAGCGCCGGGACTAGCGCTGAGCAGTACTTC. This codes for CSAGTSAEQYF.

The chain has TRBV5-1 and TRBJ2-3; D is unclear. CDR1 is SGHRS and CDR2 is YFSETQ in the germline V gene. The CDR3 extends over 14 amino acids. V lost 4 bases, J lost 3 bases, and 12 bases lay in between. The CDR3 here is CASSLGSGTDTQYF. CDR3 in DNA: TGCGCCAGCAGCCTCGGAAGTGGTACAGATACGCAGTATTTT. Complete variable domain (other parts from reference TRBV5-1 and TRBJ2-3): KAGVTQTPRYLIKTRGQQVTLSCSPISGHRSVSWYQQTPGQGLQFLFEYFSETQRNKGNFPGRFSGRQFSNSRSEMNVSTLELGDSALYLCASSLGSGTDTQYFGPGTRLTVL.

The chain uses TRBV12-3 or TRBV12-4 and TRBJ2-5; the match to TRBD2 covers 7 bases. This CDR3 is built from 14 residues. The V gene end was trimmed by 5 bases and the J gene end by 0 bases; junction bases not matched to a gene: 3. The DNA for the CDR3 is TGTGCCAGCAGTCGGCGGGAGTACCAAGAGACCCAGTACTTC. Protein product: CASSRREYQETQYF.

This sequence joins TRBV29-1 and TRBJ2-3; maybe TRBD2 (6 bases). V was clipped by 6 bases and J by 2 bases, with 12 bases between them. Germline V lookup: CDR1 SQVTM, CDR2 ANQGSEA. CDR3 length equals 13 residues. The chain's CDR3 is CSVHAGNTDTQYF. In nucleotides, the CDR3 is TGCAGCGTCCACGCGGGGAACACAGATACGCAGTATTTT.

This sequence joins TRBV12-3 or TRBV12-4 and TRBJ2-7; the D is unclear. The germline V and J ends were trimmed by 3 bases and 4 bases, with 10 bases remaining between them. The CDR3 extends over 13 amino acids. The CDR3 is CASSLALRYEQYF. The CDR3 bases are TGTGCCAGCAGTTTGGCCCTTAGGTACGAGCAGTACTTC.

The chain uses TRBV20-1 and TRBJ2-5; D possibly corresponds to TRBD2 (5 bases). The CDR3 spans 13 residues. The germline CDR1 and CDR2 sequences are DFQATT and SNEGSKA (reference sequence). The V end lost 6 bases, the J end lost 4 bases, and 15 bases lay between the germline ends. CDR3 in DNA: TGCAGTGCCCCGGCACTAGTTTCAGAGACCCAGTACTTC. It translates to CSAPALVSETQYF.

The gene calls are TRBV18 and TRBJ2-7; D uncertain. V shed 3 bases and J shed 0 bases, with 9 bases lying between them. Germline-derived CDR1 and CDR2 are KGHSH and LQKENI. This CDR3 has 14 residues. Here the CDR3 reads CASSPTDSSYEQYF. CDR3 bases: TGTGCCAGCTCACCGACGGATAGCTCCTACGAGCAGTACTTC.

The chain recombines TRBV20-1 with TRBJ1-2; 7 nucleotides align to TRBD1. The V segment lost 3 bases and the J segment 7 bases; nucleotides outside the gene matches: 2. The CDR3 is made up of 11 amino acids. Germline V gives CDR1 DFQATT, CDR2 SNEGSKA (reference sequence). The CDR3 DNA is TGCAGTGCTAGGACAGGGACTGGCTACACCTTC. It encodes CSARTGTGYTF.

J is TRBJ1-1 and V is TRBV29-1; D might be TRBD1 (5 bases). This CDR3 is 13 amino acids long. Trimming cost V 6 bases and J 1 base, with 12 bases left between them. Germline CDR1 SQVTM, CDR2 ANQGSEA. The CDR3: CSVGSRANTEAFF. CDR3 DNA: TGCAGCGTGGGATCCAGGGCGAACACTGAAGCTTTCTTT.

This chain connects TRBV30 to TRBJ1-2, with 7 bases aligning to TRBD1. The length of the CDR3 is 14 residues. Unmatched junction bases numbered 9, after V lost 4 bases and J lost 4 bases. From germline, CDR1 is GTSNPN and CDR2 SVGIG (reference sequence). The CDR3 DNA is TGTGCCTGGATCAGGACAGGACAAACCTATGGCTACACCTTC. Its protein is CAWIRTGQTYGYTF. Drawing the rest from reference TRBV30 and TRBJ1-2, the complete variable domain is SQTIHQWPATLVQPVGSPLSLECTVEGTSNPNLYWYRQAAGRGLQLLFYSVGIGQISSEVPQNLSASRPQDRQFILSSKKLLLSDSGFYLCAWIRTGQTYGYTFGSGTRLTVV.

Comment on this clonotype: The junction departs from the called germline gene at one end, perhaps through a read error. The chain joins TRBV29-1 to TRBJ2-5; 7 bases agree with TRBD1. The length of the CDR3 is 16 residues. CDR1 is SQVTM and CDR2 is ANQGSEA in the germline V gene. The CDR3 sequence: CSVEGRTGLRSEAQYF. The CDR3 nucleotides read TGCAGCGTTGAAGGACGGACAGGACTGCGTTCAGAGGCCCAGTACTTC.

The chain carries TRBV29-1 and TRBJ1-2, with no clear D. This CDR3 has 12 residues. The V gene lost 5 bases and the J gene lost 4 bases, with 11 bases spanning the gap. CDR1 and CDR2 (germline): SQVTM, ANQGSEA. The CDR3 spells CSVPEASYGYTF. The CDR3 DNA sequence: TGCAGCGTTCCAGAGGCGAGCTATGGCTACACCTTC.

The chain uses TRBV5-5 and TRBJ2-7; 10 bases match TRBD2. Germline CDR1 and CDR2: SGHKS and YYEKEE (reference sequence). After removal of 4 bases from V and 4 bases from J, the junction contained 5 bases not matched to a gene. The CDR3 totals 14 residues. CDR3 sequence: CASSIAGGAYEQYF. In DNA form, the CDR3 reads TGTGCCAGCAGCATAGCGGGAGGTGCGTACGAGCAGTACTTC.